The rows below give T cell receptor beta chains drawn from one sample of a study of low-dose radiotherapy and immunotherapy resistance in tumors. Each CDR3 protein gets one entry after TCRdb re-called the reads with MiXCR. This table has around 68,000 distinct CDR3 sequences, more than 25% appearing once. This specimen consisted of PBMCs, obtained before treatment. These receptors were obtained from a male donor with rectosigmoid adenocarcinoma. Both conserved end residues are trimmed from each CDR3.

j_gene: TRBJ1-3
len: 14
v_gene: TRBV4-1
CDR3aa: ASSQEDSRSGNTIY

j_gene: TRBJ2-7
len: 13
v_gene: TRBV6-2/TRBV6-3
CDR3aa: ASSSSRTSSYEQY

j_gene: TRBJ2-5
len: 12
v_gene: TRBV11-1
CDR3aa: ASSFGQGQETQY

j_gene: TRBJ2-3
len: 11
v_gene: TRBV6-2/TRBV6-3
CDR3aa: ASSYWLEDTQY

j_gene: TRBJ1-3
len: 11
v_gene: TRBV7-2
CDR3aa: ASSLGAGNTIY

j_gene: TRBJ1-4
len: 13
v_gene: TRBV10-1
CDR3aa: ASTGRPTTNEKLF

j_gene: TRBJ2-3
len: 9
v_gene: TRBV3-1
CDR3aa: ASSQANTQY

j_gene: TRBJ2-1
len: 11
v_gene: TRBV6-5
CDR3aa: ASKIAGGREQF

j_gene: TRBJ2-7
len: 10
v_gene: TRBV29-1
CDR3aa: SVVGTGYEQY

j_gene: TRBJ1-5
len: 10
v_gene: TRBV7-9
CDR3aa: ASSFSPQPQH

j_gene: TRBJ2-2
len: 12
v_gene: TRBV7-2
CDR3aa: ASSLAGASGELF

j_gene: TRBJ1-5
len: 15
v_gene: TRBV6-2/TRBV6-3
CDR3aa: ASSSAPGRERGQPQH